This T cell receptor beta chain comes out of a study of T cells in tuberculosis (dated by TCRdb to 2016 to 2019). Background on the whole study: In the study, CD1B tetramers and high-throughput TCR immunosequencing were combined to characterize T cells specific for the mycobacterial lipid antigen glucose monomycolate (GMM).

Because TCR-alpha and TCR-beta chains were sequenced unpaired, no chain pairing information was available. TCR libraries were generated with the immunoSEQ multiplex PCR assay, using TCR-beta and/or TCR-alpha/delta assays for each sample. Amplified TCR libraries were sequenced on the Illumina high-throughput platform. In the source study's methods: Clustering and dimensionality reduction relied on pairwise TCRdist distances among GMM-specific receptors from T cells that were either sorted ex vivo or expanded in vitro. Sequence motifs defined by gene usage and CDR3 content were tested for enrichment in tetramer-positive versus tetramer-negative populations. TCRdb holds this immuneACCESS table with in-frame rearrangements only. Some clones are missing; in checked studies, unresolved V genes explain under half, and the rest has no known cause. The DNA gave D and trimming, while V, J and clone size come from that table. This sample comprises approximately 57,000 clones, 88% of them detected only once. 21% of the sample is held by the ten biggest clonotypes.

After being thawed and rested overnight, PBMC were stained with GMM-loaded CD1B tetramer, a Live/Dead dye and anti-CD3, and were then sorted on a FACS Aria II. CD1B tetramers were loaded with C32 glucose monomycolate purified from Rhodococcus equi. Before cryopreservation, the PBMC used for tetramer sorting had been depleted of CD14-expressing monocytes as part of a separate study. From each donor, about 100,000 tetramer-negative cells were also sorted and analyzed side by side with the tetramer-positive cells. Antigen-specific T cells were sorted from a few healthy South African adults using GMM-loaded CD1B tetramers. The CDR3 spans 16 residues, from the cysteine through the phenylalanine. The read is trimmed to its CDR3 DNA, 48 bases read in frame from base 1. CDR1 and CDR2 were assigned from the germline V gene as KGHSH and LQKENI. V sheds 3 bases and J sheds 3 bases, leaving 15 bases between their ends.

Broader findings and caveats from the paper: T cells that bind the CD1B-GMM tetramer with low affinity may not have been captured by the stringent sort gate.

This clone was counted only a few times. The record has no base qualities; no much larger clone is one base away. Sequenced: CD1b-GMM tetramer-negative cells sorted from PBMCs. Reading the label with the study, this specimen's cell subset or site is: T cells not binding CD1B-GMM tetramer, sorted from same donor. The V and J segments used are TRBV18 and TRBJ1-3; a tentative D call is TRBD1 (5 bases match). The receptor was derived from an adult woman with latent tuberculosis. The CDR3 region: CASSPLWVTGGNTIYF. The base sequence is TGTGCCAGCTCACCTTTGTGGGTTACAGGTGGAAACACCATATATTTT.